This TCR beta chain was sequenced during a study of cytomegalovirus exposure and HLA in healthy donors. Overall study findings and caveats: The study recorded 164 TCR beta chains that were cytomegalovirus-associated. Common viral pathogens seemed to be connected with several of the most significant clusters, according to a later analysis. It has been reported that TCR beta sequences accurately predicted the HLA-A and HLA-B alleles of most subjects.

On this clone: Antigen: not known.

The V gene end was trimmed by 6 bases and the J gene end by 3 bases; junction bases not matched to a gene: 7. The CDR3 consists of 14 residues. CDR1 and CDR2 (germline): SGHNT, YENEEA. Amplification used 60 Vbeta primers and 13 Jbeta primers. Clones were sequenced by immunoSEQ multiplex PCR, and TCRdb holds only the in-frame ones, with some missing. The sample contains about 270,000 clones, roughly 70% of which appear only once. The sample comprised PBMCs. The receptor's source is a female donor in good health and CMV-seronegative. The chain recombines TRBV11-3 with TRBJ2-7; TRBD1 agrees at 8 bases. CDR3 nucleotide sequence: TGTGCCAGCAGGGGCCCGGGACAGGACTACGAGCAGTACTTC. Translation gives CASRGPGQDYEQYF.